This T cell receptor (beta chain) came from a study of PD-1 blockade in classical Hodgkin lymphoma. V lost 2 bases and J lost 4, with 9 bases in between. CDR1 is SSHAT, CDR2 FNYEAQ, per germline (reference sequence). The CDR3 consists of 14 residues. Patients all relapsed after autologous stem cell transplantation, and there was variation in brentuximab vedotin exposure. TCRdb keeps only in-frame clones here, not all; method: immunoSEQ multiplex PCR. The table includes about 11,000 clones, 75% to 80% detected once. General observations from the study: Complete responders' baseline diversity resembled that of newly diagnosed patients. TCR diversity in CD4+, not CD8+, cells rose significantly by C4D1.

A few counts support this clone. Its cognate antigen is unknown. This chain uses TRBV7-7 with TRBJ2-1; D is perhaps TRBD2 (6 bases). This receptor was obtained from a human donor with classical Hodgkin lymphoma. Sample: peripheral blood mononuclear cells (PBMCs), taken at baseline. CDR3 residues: CASSLSSGYNEQFF. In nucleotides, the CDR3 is TGTGCCAGCAGCTTAAGTAGCGGTTACAATGAGCAGTTCTTC.